The source of this T cell receptor (beta chain) is a study of blood T cell repertoires in COVID-19. Study information: Acute and convalescent COVID-19 specimens originated in the United States, Italy and Spain.

The assay was immunoSEQ multiplex PCR, and TCRdb's table has in-frame clones only and misses some. This sample has around 190,000 clones, with roughly four fifths found just once. Sequencing input: peripheral blood. This clonotype originated in a human donor in a cohort sampled during active COVID-19.

The CDR3: CASSVAGGELFF. CDR3 sequence (DNA): TGTGCCAGCAGTGTGGCAGGCGGGGAGCTGTTTTTT. The V call is TRBV2, the J call TRBJ2-2; D gene unclear. Per the germline V gene, CDR1 is SNHLY and CDR2 is FYNNEI. Trimming shortened V by 4 bases and J by 7 bases, and 7 bases separated the two germline ends. The CDR3 consists of 12 residues.